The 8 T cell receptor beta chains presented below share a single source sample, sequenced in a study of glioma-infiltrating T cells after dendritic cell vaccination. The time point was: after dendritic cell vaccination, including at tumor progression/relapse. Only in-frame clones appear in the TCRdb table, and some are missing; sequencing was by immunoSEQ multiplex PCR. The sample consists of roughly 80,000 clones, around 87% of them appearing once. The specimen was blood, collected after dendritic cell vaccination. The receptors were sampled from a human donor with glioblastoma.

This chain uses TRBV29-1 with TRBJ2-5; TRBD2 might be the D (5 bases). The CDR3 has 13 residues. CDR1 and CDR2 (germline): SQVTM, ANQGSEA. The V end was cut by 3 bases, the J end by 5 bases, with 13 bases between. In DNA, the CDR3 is TGCAGCGTTGAGGCTGGCGGGTTGGAGACCCAGTACTTC. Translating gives CSVEAGGLETQYF.

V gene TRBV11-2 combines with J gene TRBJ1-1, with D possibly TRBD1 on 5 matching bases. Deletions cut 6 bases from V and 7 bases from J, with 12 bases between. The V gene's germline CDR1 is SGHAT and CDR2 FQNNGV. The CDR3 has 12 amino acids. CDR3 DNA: TGTGCCAGCAGATTCTCCGGGGGTGAAGCTTTCTTT. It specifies CASRFSGGEAFF.

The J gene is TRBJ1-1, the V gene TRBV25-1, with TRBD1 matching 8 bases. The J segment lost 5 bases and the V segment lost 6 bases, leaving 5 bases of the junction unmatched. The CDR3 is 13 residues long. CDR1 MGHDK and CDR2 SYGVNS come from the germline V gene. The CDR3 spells CASSLTGGTEAFF. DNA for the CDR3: TGTGCCAGCAGCCTTACAGGGGGGACTGAAGCTTTCTTT.

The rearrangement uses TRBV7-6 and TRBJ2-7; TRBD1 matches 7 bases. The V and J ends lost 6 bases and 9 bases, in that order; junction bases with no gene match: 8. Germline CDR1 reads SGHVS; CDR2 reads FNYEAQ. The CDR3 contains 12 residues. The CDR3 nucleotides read TGTGCCAGCAGAGGGGACAGTTCAGTGCAGTACTTC. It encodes CASRGDSSVQYF.

The CDR3 loop is CASRPRASYEQYF. The DNA for the CDR3 is TGTGCCAGCAGACCGAGGGCCTCCTACGAGCAGTACTTC. The V call is TRBV6-1, the J call TRBJ2-7; the D gene is possibly TRBD2 (5 bases). The V end was cut by 6 bases, the J end by 0 bases, with 9 bases between. The CDR3 runs to 13 residues. Germline V gene sequence: CDR1 MNHNS, CDR2 SASEGT.

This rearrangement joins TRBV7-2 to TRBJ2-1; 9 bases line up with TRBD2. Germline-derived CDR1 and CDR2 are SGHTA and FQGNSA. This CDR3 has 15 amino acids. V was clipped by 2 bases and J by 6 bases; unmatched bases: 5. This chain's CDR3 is CASSLYSGSLNEQFF. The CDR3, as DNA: TGTGCCAGCAGCTTATATAGCGGGAGCCTCAATGAGCAGTTCTTC.

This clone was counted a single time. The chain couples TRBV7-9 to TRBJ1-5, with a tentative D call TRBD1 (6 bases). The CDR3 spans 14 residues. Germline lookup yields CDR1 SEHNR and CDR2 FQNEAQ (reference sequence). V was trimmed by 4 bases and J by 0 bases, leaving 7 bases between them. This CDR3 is CASSSDSSNQPQHF. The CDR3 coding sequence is TGTGCCAGCAGCTCGGACAGTAGCAATCAGCCCCAGCATTTT.

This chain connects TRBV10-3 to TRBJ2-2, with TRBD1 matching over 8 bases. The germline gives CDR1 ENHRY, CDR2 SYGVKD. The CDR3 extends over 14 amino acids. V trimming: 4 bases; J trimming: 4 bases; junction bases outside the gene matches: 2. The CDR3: CAISAGGVTGELFF. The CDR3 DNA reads TGTGCCATCAGTGCAGGGGGCGTCACCGGGGAGCTGTTTTTT.